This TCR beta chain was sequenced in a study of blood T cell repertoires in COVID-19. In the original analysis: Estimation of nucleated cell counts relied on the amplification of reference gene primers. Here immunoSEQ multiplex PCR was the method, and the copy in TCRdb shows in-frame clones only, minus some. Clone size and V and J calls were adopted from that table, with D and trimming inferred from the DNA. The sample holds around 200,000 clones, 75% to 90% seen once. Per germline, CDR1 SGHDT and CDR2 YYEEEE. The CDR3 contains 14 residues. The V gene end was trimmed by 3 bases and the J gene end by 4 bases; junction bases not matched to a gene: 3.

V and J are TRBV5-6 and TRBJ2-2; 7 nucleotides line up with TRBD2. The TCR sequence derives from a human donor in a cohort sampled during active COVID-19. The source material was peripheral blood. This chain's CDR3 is CASSSGGGTGELFF. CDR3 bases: TGTGCCAGCAGCTCGGGGGGTGGCACCGGGGAGCTGTTTTTT.